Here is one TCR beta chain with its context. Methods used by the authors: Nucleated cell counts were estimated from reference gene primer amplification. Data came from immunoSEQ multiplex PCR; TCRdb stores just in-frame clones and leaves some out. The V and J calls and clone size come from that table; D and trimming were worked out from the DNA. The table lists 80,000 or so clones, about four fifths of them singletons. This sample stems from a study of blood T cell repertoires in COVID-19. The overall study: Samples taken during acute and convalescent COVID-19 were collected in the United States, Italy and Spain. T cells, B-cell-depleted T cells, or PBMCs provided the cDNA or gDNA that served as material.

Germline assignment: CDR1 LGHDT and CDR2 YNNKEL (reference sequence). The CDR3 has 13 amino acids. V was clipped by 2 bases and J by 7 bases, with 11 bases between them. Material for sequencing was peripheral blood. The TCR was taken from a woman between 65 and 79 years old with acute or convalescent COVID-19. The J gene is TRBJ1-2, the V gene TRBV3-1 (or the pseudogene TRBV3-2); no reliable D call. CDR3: CASSQQPEGGYTF. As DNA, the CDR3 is TGTGCCAGCAGCCAACAACCGGAGGGTGGCTACACCTTC.